The rows below give T cell receptor beta chains drawn from one sample of a study of CD8+ T cells in alopecia areata. Here immunoSEQ multiplex PCR was the method, and the copy in TCRdb shows in-frame clones only, minus some. The sample yields 150,000 to 250,000 clones, roughly 60% seen once. Sample: CD4+ T cells sorted from blood, taken at week 24, from a patient treated with tofacitinib. The origin of the receptors is a human donor with alopecia areata. The CDR3 runs from the conserved cysteine through the conserved F or W. A D gene is named only where the DNA matches it firmly. Clone size is stated in some rows and not others, as once, few, many or a class when expanded.

- TRBD2 TRBJ2-5 15 TRBV7-2 TGTGCCAGCAGCTCAGGACTAGCGGGAGACGAGACCCAGTACTTC CASSSGLAGDETQYF
- TRBD1 TRBJ1-2 16 TRBV4-1 TGCGCCAGCAGCCAAGCTATAGAACAGGGGTACTATGGCTACACCTTC CASSQAIEQGYYGYTF
few - TRBJ2-7 11 TRBV6-5 TGTGCCAGCAGTGCCTCTAGTGTTCAGTACTTC CASSASSVQYF
- TRBD2 TRBJ2-1 14 TRBV30 TGTGCCTGGGTAGCGGGGGGGCTCTACAATGAGCAGTTCTTC CAWVAGGLYNEQFF
- - TRBJ2-6 15 TRBV28 TGTGCCAGCAGCACCCCGCGCTCTGGGGCCAACGTCCTGACTTTC CASSTPRSGANVLTF
- - TRBJ1-2 13 TRBV29-1 TGCAGCGTTGAAGAAGATTCCCCTTATGGCTACACCTTC CSVEEDSPYGYTF
- - TRBJ1-4 14 TRBV30 TGTGCCTGGAGCCCCACCTTAACTAATGAAAAACTGTTTTTT CAWSPTLTNEKLFF
- - TRBJ2-3 17 TRBV7-2 TGTGCCAGCAGCTTAGGTTGGGGCGCGACTAACACAGATACGCAGTATTTT CASSLGWGATNTDTQYF
- TRBD1 TRBJ2-5 14 TRBV5-4 TGTGCCAGCAACTCACACAGGGGCGAAGAGACCCAGTACTTC CASNSHRGEETQYF
- - TRBJ1-1 14 TRBV6-5 TGTGCCAGCAGTTACTTGGGACAAGACACTGAAGCTTTCTTT CASSYLGQDTEAFF
few - TRBJ2-1 15 TRBV19 TGTGTCAGTAGTGGGACCCACATATTAAACAATGAGCAGTTCTTC CVSSGTHILNNEQFF
- - TRBJ1-1 14 TRBV5-6 TGTGCCAGCAGCTTGGTTGGGCAAAACACTGAAGCTTTCTTT CASSLVGQNTEAFF
few - TRBJ2-3 19 TRBV5-6 TGTGCCAGCAGCCCCAACCTCGGGCTGGGCGAGTCGAGCACAGATACGCAGTATTTT CASSPNLGLGESSTDTQYF
- - TRBJ2-1 11 TRBV5-1 TGCGCCAGCAGCTCTTACAATGAGCAGTTCTTC CASSSYNEQFF
few TRBD2 TRBJ2-7 15 TRBV30 TGTGCCTGGAGTGTAGGACTAGCGGGAATGTACGAGCAGTACTTC CAWSVGLAGMYEQYF
- - TRBJ1-2 13 TRBV25-1 TGTGCCAGCAGTGAGGAGGCCTCCTATGGCTACACCTTC CASSEEASYGYTF
- - TRBJ1-1 16 TRBV15 TGTGCCACCAGCAGAGATCATGCCCCGTCGGACACTGAAGCTTTCTTT CATSRDHAPSDTEAFF
- - TRBJ1-5 14 TRBV6-6 TGTGCCAGCAGTTACCCCGGGTTGAATCAGCCCCAGCATTTT CASSYPGLNQPQHF
- - TRBJ2-1 17 TRBV19 TGTGCCAGTAGTCTCCCCCGAGGGGGAACGTCCTACAATGAGCAGTTCTTC CASSLPRGGTSYNEQFF
few - TRBJ1-5 15 TRBV7-2 TGTGCCAGCAGCTTATATTGGGAAGGGAATCAGCCCCAGCATTTT CASSLYWEGNQPQHF
- - TRBJ1-2 13 TRBV25-1 TGTGCCAGCAGTGACTCCATGCAAGATGGCTACACCTTC CASSDSMQDGYTF
- TRBD2 TRBJ2-1 14 TRBV7-3 TGTGCCAGCAGCTTAACTAGCGGGACCGATGAGCAGTTCTTC CASSLTSGTDEQFF
- - TRBJ2-3 13 TRBV10-3 TGTGCCATCATGATTAGGCTAGGAGATACGCAGTATTTT CAIMIRLGDTQYF
few - TRBJ1-6 16 TRBV10-2 TGCGCCAGCAGTCGTTTAGGGATATCCGGGGATTCACCCCTCCACTTT CASSRLGISGDSPLHF
- TRBD1 TRBJ2-5 16 TRBV18 TGTGCCAGCTCACCACCCAGGACAGGCCCTTGGGAGACCCAGTACTTC CASSPPRTGPWETQYF
- - TRBJ1-6 16 TRBV5-1 TGCGCCAGCAGCTTGGGCAACGGGGGAAGAAATTCACCCCTCCACTTT CASSLGNGGRNSPLHF
many - TRBJ1-1 15 TRBV4-2 TGTGCCAGCAGCCCTTACGCGACGGTGAACACTGAAGCTTTCTTT CASSPYATVNTEAFF
once - TRBJ2-2 13 TRBV29-1 TGCAGCGTTATAAGGGTTGACACCGGGGAGCTGTTTTTT CSVIRVDTGELFF
many - TRBJ2-1 12 TRBV28 TGTGCCAGCACCACCTCCTACAATGAGCAGTTCTTC CASTTSYNEQFF
- TRBD1 TRBJ2-7 13 TRBV18 TGTGCCAGCTCACCAGACAGGGAGTACGAGCAGTACTTC CASSPDREYEQYF
few TRBD1 TRBJ2-4 15 TRBV11-1 TGTGCCAGCAGCCGGGGGACAGGCGCCAAAAACATTCAGTACTTC CASSRGTGAKNIQYF
- TRBD2 TRBJ2-3 16 TRBV29-1 TGCAGCGTTGGCCAGCTAGCGGGGCATGGCACAGATACGCAGTATTTT CSVGQLAGHGTDTQYF
- - TRBJ2-7 11 TRBV28 TGTGCCAGCAGTTTCAGGGTTGAGCAGTACTTC CASSFRVEQYF
- - TRBJ2-1 15 TRBV7-8 TGTGCCAGCAGCTCCGAGGGGGGAGGGGACAATGAGCAGTTCTTC CASSSEGGGDNEQFF
few - TRBJ1-2 14 TRBV30 TGTGCCTGGAGATTACAGGGCCCGCTCTATGGCTACACCTTC CAWRLQGPLYGYTF
- - TRBJ2-4 14 TRBV5-1 TGCGCCAGCAGCCTCGAAGGGGGACCAAACATTCAGTACTTC CASSLEGGPNIQYF
- - TRBJ2-2 14 TRBV7-3 TGTGCCAGCAGCCCTAGCGCCCCCACCGGGGAGCTGTTTTTT CASSPSAPTGELFF
- - TRBJ1-2 14 TRBV18 TGTGCCAGCTCCCTTCGGACCACCGACGGTGGCTACACCTTC CASSLRTTDGGYTF
- TRBD1 TRBJ1-6 16 TRBV7-2 TGTGCCAGCAGCTCGAGGGGGACAGGGGACCATTCACCCCTCCACTTT CASSSRGTGDHSPLHF
- TRBD1 TRBJ1-5 19 TRBV4-2 TGTGCCAGCAGCCTAACCGGGACAGGGGGGGTATCGAGCAATCAGCCCCAGCATTTT CASSLTGTGGVSSNQPQHF
- TRBD2 TRBJ2-1 16 TRBV7-9 TGTGCCAGCAGCCGAAGGACTAGCGGGAGCCTAAAGGAGCAGTTCTTC CASSRRTSGSLKEQFF
- TRBD2 TRBJ2-3 15 TRBV7-6 TGTGCCAGCAGCTCCGGACTAGCCCCCACAGATACGCAGTATTTT CASSSGLAPTDTQYF
- TRBD1 TRBJ2-3 15 TRBV5-6 TGTGCCAGCAGCTTCGGGACAGGGAGCACAGATACGCAGTATTTT CASSFGTGSTDTQYF
- TRBD2 TRBJ2-3 18 TRBV4-1 TGCGCCAGCAGCCCCCGGGGTAGCGGGGGGGCGAGCACAGATACGCAGTATTTT CASSPRGSGGASTDTQYF
once - TRBJ1-1 14 TRBV2 TGTGCCAGCAGTGCGGGACGGCGGAACACTGAAGCTTTCTTT CASSAGRRNTEAFF
- TRBD2 TRBJ2-1 16 TRBV30 TGTGCCTGGAGTCCCCCCCGGTGGGAGGGCCGCGATGAGCAGTTCTTC CAWSPPRWEGRDEQFF
once - TRBJ2-5 14 TRBV7-2 TGTGCCAGCAGCCCTGCGGAGGCGGGAGAGACCCAGTACTTC CASSPAEAGETQYF
- TRBD2 TRBJ2-3 21 TRBV2 TGTGCCAGCAGTGAGAGTAGTCGGACTAGCGAATGGAGGGAGGTCACAGATACGCAGTATTTT CASSESSRTSEWREVTDTQYF
few TRBD1 TRBJ2-5 13 TRBV29-1 TGCAGCGTTGTGCGGACAGGGCTAGAGACCCAGTACTTC CSVVRTGLETQYF
- TRBD2 TRBJ2-7 14 TRBV29-1 TGCAGCGTTGCACCGGGACTAGCGGGAAATGAGCAGTACTTC CSVAPGLAGNEQYF
- TRBD1 TRBJ1-5 14 TRBV30 TGTGCCTGGAGCGAGGGGGCGGACAATCAGCCCCAGCATTTT CAWSEGADNQPQHF
- - TRBJ1-6 12 TRBV6-6 TGTGCCAGCAGTACTCCGACCCCACCCCTCCACTTT CASSTPTPPLHF
- TRBD1 TRBJ2-2 15 TRBV15 TGTGCCACCAGCTGGGGACAGGGAGGCACCGGGGAGCTGTTTTTT CATSWGQGGTGELFF
- - TRBJ1-1 16 TRBV29-1 TGCAGCGTTGATGGAGAGGGGAGACAGATGAACACTGAAGCTTTCTTT CSVDGEGRQMNTEAFF
few - TRBJ1-4 14 TRBV30 TGTGCCTGGAGTGCGGCGGCAACTAATGAAAAACTGTTTTTT CAWSAAATNEKLFF
- - TRBJ2-5 15 TRBV5-1 TGCGCCAGCAGCTTCGGGCAGGCCCGGGGAGAGACCCAGTACTTC CASSFGQARGETQYF